Included here is one TCR beta chain sequence, with context. Germline V gene data show CDR1 as SGDLS and CDR2 as YYNGEE. Trimming took 0 bases from V and 0 from J, leaving 13 bases between them. The CDR3 has 17 amino acids. This sample was taken from a study of blood T cell repertoires in COVID-19. Cohort allocation depended upon clinical history that participants reported. Two negative PCRs, clearance, or symptom resolution characterized the recovered Cohort 3 donors. As processed by the authors: Estimates of nucleated cell counts were drawn from the amplification of reference gene primers. The method was immunoSEQ multiplex PCR; TCRdb's version includes in-frame clones alone and lacks a portion of them. D and trimming were read from the DNA, whereas the V and J calls and clone size are those reported in that table. The data contain roughly 380,000 clones, 80% to 90% of them singletons.

The TCR originated in a man aged 25-45 years who had recovered from COVID-19. The sample was PBMCs or T cells enriched from blood (not recorded which). The chain recombines TRBV9 with TRBJ1-3; TRBD1 is a possible D gene (5 bases). The CDR3 here is CASSVDGGTSSGNTIYF. In DNA form, the CDR3 reads TGTGCCAGCAGCGTAGATGGGGGGACGAGCTCTGGAAACACCATATATTTT. The full variable domain, completed using reference TRBV9 and TRBJ1-3, is DSGVTQTPKHLITATGQRVTLRCSPRSGDLSVYWYQQSLDQGLQFLIQYYNGEERAKGNILERFSAQQFPDLHSELNLSSLELGDSALYFCASSVDGGTSSGNTIYFGEGSWLTVV.